The TCR beta chain described here comes from a study of OX40 agonist ivuxolimab in advanced cancers. V was shortened by 4 bases and J by 0 bases, with 11 bases between the two germline ends. CDR1 and CDR2 (germline): SGHRS, YFSETQ. The CDR3 sequence is 15 residues long. Clones were sequenced by immunoSEQ multiplex PCR, and TCRdb holds only the in-frame ones, with some missing. The sample yields tens of thousands of clones, around 86% seen once. The receptor was isolated from an adult with an advanced solid tumor such as melanoma, head and neck, liver or kidney cancer. The starting material was CD4+ or CD8+ T cells sorted from blood, obtained in a trial of the OX40 agonist ivuxolimab. The chain couples TRBV5-1 to TRBJ1-3; D ambiguous. CDR3 nucleotides: TGCGCCAGCAGCGTCGGACTCAGCTCTGGAAACACCATATATTTT. It specifies CASSVGLSSGNTIYF.